These T cell receptor beta chains were read from a single sample in a study of blood T cell repertoires in COVID-19. The method was immunoSEQ multiplex PCR; TCRdb's version includes in-frame clones alone and lacks a portion of them. There are some 170,000 clones in the sample; approximately 80% occur only once, and 13% to 15% lies in the top ten. The sample comprised PBMCs or T cells enriched from blood (not recorded which). The source is a man over 45 who had recovered from COVID-19. The CDR3 runs from the conserved cysteine through the conserved F or W. Each record gives: V gene, D gene, clone size, J gene, CDR3 DNA, CDR3 protein. D genes are given only for firm matches. Clone size, where shown, is once, few, many, or a class for clones that have expanded.

v_gene: TRBV10-3
d_gene: .
abundance: .
j_gene: TRBJ1-2
CDR3nt: TGTGCCATCAGTGAGGACAAATATGGCTACACCTTC
CDR3aa: CAISEDKYGYTF

v_gene: TRBV10-1
d_gene: .
abundance: few
j_gene: TRBJ2-7
CDR3nt: TGCGCCAGCAGTGAGTCGGTTCCAGGGTCCGGAAAGCAGTACTTC
CDR3aa: CASSESVPGSGKQYF

v_gene: TRBV5-4
d_gene: .
abundance: .
j_gene: TRBJ1-1
CDR3nt: TGTGCCAGCAGCACTAACACTGAAGCTTTCTTT
CDR3aa: CASSTNTEAFF

v_gene: TRBV4-1
d_gene: .
abundance: .
j_gene: TRBJ1-5
CDR3nt: TGCGCCAGCAGCCAAGTCGGGAGCAATCAGCCCCAGCATTTT
CDR3aa: CASSQVGSNQPQHF

v_gene: TRBV10-3
d_gene: TRBD1
abundance: .
j_gene: TRBJ1-2
CDR3nt: TGTGCCATCAGTCCCACCGGACAGGCGGGCTACACCTTC
CDR3aa: CAISPTGQAGYTF

v_gene: TRBV18
d_gene: .
abundance: .
j_gene: TRBJ1-1
CDR3nt: TGTGCCAGCTCAGCCAGGACAGCCTCCCTTGAAGCTTTCTTT
CDR3aa: CASSARTASLEAFF

v_gene: TRBV10-3
d_gene: .
abundance: .
j_gene: TRBJ1-2
CDR3nt: TGTGCCATCAGTGGTCAGGGCTATGGCTACACCTTC
CDR3aa: CAISGQGYGYTF

v_gene: TRBV7-2
d_gene: .
abundance: .
j_gene: TRBJ1-5
CDR3nt: TGTGCCAGCAGCTTAGTGCTGGGGCGAGTCTATCAGCCCCAGCATTTT
CDR3aa: CASSLVLGRVYQPQHF

v_gene: TRBV25-1
d_gene: TRBD2
abundance: .
j_gene: TRBJ2-7
CDR3nt: TGTGCCAGCAGTGAAGGCTCGAGGGAAGCGGGGGTGAGCGAGCAGTACTTC
CDR3aa: CASSEGSREAGVSEQYF

v_gene: TRBV2
d_gene: .
abundance: .
j_gene: TRBJ2-3
CDR3nt: TGTGCCAGCAGTGAAGAGTACGGGGTCGGCGAGACGGATACGCAGTATTTT
CDR3aa: CASSEEYGVGETDTQYF

v_gene: TRBV11-2
d_gene: .
abundance: .
j_gene: TRBJ1-4
CDR3nt: TGTGCCAGCAGCTTAGTACGAGGGCTTGCTGAAAAACTGTTTTTT
CDR3aa: CASSLVRGLAEKLFF

v_gene: TRBV10-3
d_gene: .
abundance: .
j_gene: TRBJ2-2
CDR3nt: TGTGCCACCTCCCGGGACATCATCACCGGGGAGCTGTTTTTT
CDR3aa: CATSRDIITGELFF

v_gene: TRBV27
d_gene: .
abundance: .
j_gene: TRBJ2-1
CDR3nt: TGTGCCAGCAGTCCTTCCAGGGTGAATGAGCAGTTCTTC
CDR3aa: CASSPSRVNEQFF

v_gene: TRBV3-1/TRBV3-2
d_gene: .
abundance: once
j_gene: TRBJ2-7
CDR3nt: TGTGCCAGCAGCCCGTTGGGGGCCGTGTACGAGCAGTACTTC
CDR3aa: CASSPLGAVYEQYF

v_gene: TRBV6-5
d_gene: TRBD2
abundance: .
j_gene: TRBJ2-2
CDR3nt: TGTGCCAGCAGGGGGGGGAGAGTGAACACCGGGGAGCTGTTTTTT
CDR3aa: CASRGGRVNTGELFF

v_gene: TRBV19
d_gene: .
abundance: .
j_gene: TRBJ1-4
CDR3nt: TGTGCCAGTAGTATAGATCCGGGAAGGTCTGGATTACTGTTTTTT
CDR3aa: CASSIDPGRSGLLFF

v_gene: TRBV5-5
d_gene: .
abundance: many
j_gene: TRBJ1-2
CDR3nt: TGTGCCAGCAGCTTCGCGGGGGAGCAACCTAACTATGGCTACACCTTC
CDR3aa: CASSFAGEQPNYGYTF

v_gene: TRBV6-6
d_gene: TRBD2
abundance: .
j_gene: TRBJ2-1
CDR3nt: TGTGCCAGCAGTTACTCCACAGCGGGGATCTACAATGAGCAGTTCTTC
CDR3aa: CASSYSTAGIYNEQFF

v_gene: TRBV5-5
d_gene: TRBD1
abundance: .
j_gene: TRBJ2-7
CDR3nt: TGTGCCAGCAGCTTCCAGGGGGCCAGCTACGAGCAGTACTTC
CDR3aa: CASSFQGASYEQYF

v_gene: TRBV4-2
d_gene: .
abundance: once
j_gene: TRBJ2-7
CDR3nt: TGTGCCAGCAGCCAAGAACGTTCCAGGGCACGGTACGAGCAGTACTTC
CDR3aa: CASSQERSRARYEQYF

v_gene: TRBV27
d_gene: TRBD1
abundance: .
j_gene: TRBJ1-2
CDR3nt: TGTGCCAGCAGTTCCCCGACAGGGTTTGGTGGCTACACCTTC
CDR3aa: CASSSPTGFGGYTF

v_gene: TRBV7-2
d_gene: .
abundance: few
j_gene: TRBJ1-5
CDR3nt: TGTGCCAGCAGCTTAGGCCTGTTCCGGGACTCCGGTAATCAGCCCCAGCATTTT
CDR3aa: CASSLGLFRDSGNQPQHF

v_gene: TRBV5-1
d_gene: .
abundance: once
j_gene: TRBJ1-4
CDR3nt: TGCGCCAGCAGTTTTTGGGCCTCTACAACTAATGAAAAACTGTTTTTT
CDR3aa: CASSFWASTTNEKLFF

v_gene: TRBV21-1
d_gene: .
abundance: .
j_gene: TRBJ1-2
CDR3nt: TGTGCCAGCAGCAAAGTGGGGGACAAGGCTAACTATGGCTACACCTTC
CDR3aa: CASSKVGDKANYGYTF

v_gene: TRBV14
d_gene: TRBD1
abundance: .
j_gene: TRBJ1-3
CDR3nt: TGTGCCAGCAGCCATCCGGGACAGGGAAACACCATATATTTT
CDR3aa: CASSHPGQGNTIYF

v_gene: TRBV10-2
d_gene: .
abundance: .
j_gene: TRBJ1-2
CDR3nt: TGCGCCAGCAGCTATGAGTTCGTCTATGGCTACACCTTC
CDR3aa: CASSYEFVYGYTF

v_gene: TRBV28
d_gene: .
abundance: .
j_gene: TRBJ1-2
CDR3nt: TGTGCCACGTTTTCCCAGGGTCGGGTGAATGGCTACACCTTC
CDR3aa: CATFSQGRVNGYTF

v_gene: TRBV7-9
d_gene: TRBD1
abundance: once
j_gene: TRBJ1-1
CDR3nt: TGTGCCAGCAGCCCCCGGGACAGGGGGACCACTGAAGCTTTCTTT
CDR3aa: CASSPRDRGTTEAFF

v_gene: TRBV2
d_gene: TRBD1
abundance: few
j_gene: TRBJ1-2
CDR3nt: TGTGCCAGCAGTGAACTGTTACAGGGGGAAAACTATGGCTACACCTTC
CDR3aa: CASSELLQGENYGYTF

v_gene: TRBV7-2
d_gene: .
abundance: once
j_gene: TRBJ1-4
CDR3nt: TGTGCCAGCAGTCGAGATGCAACTAATGAAAAACTGTTTTTT
CDR3aa: CASSRDATNEKLFF

v_gene: TRBV3-1/TRBV3-2
d_gene: TRBD1
abundance: once
j_gene: TRBJ2-7
CDR3nt: TGTGCCAGCAGCCAACGGACAGGTTCCTACGAGCAGTACTTC
CDR3aa: CASSQRTGSYEQYF

v_gene: TRBV5-8
d_gene: .
abundance: .
j_gene: TRBJ1-1
CDR3nt: TGTGCCAGCAGCGCAGGAACGGGACTCAAGAACACTGAAGCTTTCTTT
CDR3aa: CASSAGTGLKNTEAFF

v_gene: TRBV6-6
d_gene: .
abundance: .
j_gene: TRBJ2-3
CDR3nt: TGTGCCAGCAGTTTCGCGGGGTCAGATACGCAGTATTTT
CDR3aa: CASSFAGSDTQYF

v_gene: TRBV27
d_gene: .
abundance: .
j_gene: TRBJ1-2
CDR3nt: TGTGCCAGCAGTACTACCGGCTATGGCTACACCTTC
CDR3aa: CASSTTGYGYTF

v_gene: TRBV7-9
d_gene: TRBD1
abundance: once
j_gene: TRBJ2-5
CDR3nt: TGTGCCAGCAGCCCGGGGACAGGGGTGGACGAGACCCAGTACTTC
CDR3aa: CASSPGTGVDETQYF

v_gene: TRBV5-1
d_gene: TRBD2
abundance: .
j_gene: TRBJ2-5
CDR3nt: TGCGCCAGCAGCTTGGGCGGGGGGGCCCGAGAGACCCAGTACTTC
CDR3aa: CASSLGGGARETQYF

v_gene: TRBV3-1/TRBV3-2
d_gene: TRBD2
abundance: .
j_gene: TRBJ2-1
CDR3nt: TGTGCCAGCAGCTGGACTAGCGGGGGCAATGAGCAGTTCTTC
CDR3aa: CASSWTSGGNEQFF

v_gene: TRBV7-9
d_gene: .
abundance: .
j_gene: TRBJ1-2
CDR3nt: TGTGCCAGCAGCTTAGAGACGACCGGGAACTATGGCTACACCTTC
CDR3aa: CASSLETTGNYGYTF

v_gene: TRBV28
d_gene: .
abundance: .
j_gene: TRBJ2-2
CDR3nt: TGTGCCAGCAGTACGCCCAACGGAGACACCGGGGAGCTGTTTTTT
CDR3aa: CASSTPNGDTGELFF

v_gene: TRBV6-1
d_gene: TRBD1
abundance: once
j_gene: TRBJ2-7
CDR3nt: TGTGCCAGCAGTGAGGACAGGCCGTACGAGCAGTACTTC
CDR3aa: CASSEDRPYEQYF

v_gene: TRBV2
d_gene: TRBD1
abundance: .
j_gene: TRBJ2-1
CDR3nt: TGTGCCAGCAGGGACAGGGGGCACGTGAGGGATGAGCAGTTCTTC
CDR3aa: CASRDRGHVRDEQFF

v_gene: TRBV30
d_gene: .
abundance: .
j_gene: TRBJ1-6
CDR3nt: TGTGCCTGGAGTCGGAGTAATTCACCCCTCCACTTT
CDR3aa: CAWSRSNSPLHF

v_gene: TRBV6-1
d_gene: .
abundance: .
j_gene: TRBJ1-1
CDR3nt: TGTGCCAGCAGTGAAGCCCGATTGAGGACTGAAGCTTTCTTT
CDR3aa: CASSEARLRTEAFF